This record looks at one TCR beta chain sequence and its context. Its target is unknown. UMI-labeled TRB cDNA libraries were prepared by 5' RACE. TCRdb re-called the 5' RACE reads; one entry per CDR3 protein, DNA not given. This table lists 40,000 to 45,000 distinct CDR3 sequences. This sample is drawn from a study of CXCR3-negative and CXCR3-positive naive CD8 T cells. Whole-study context: Per library, roughly 1.6 +/- 0.3 million reads; 120 million to 150 million TRB reads overall. Findings of the study overall: TCR strength was inferred from TRB CDR3 properties, while surface CD5 was comparable between naive subsets.

CDR1 and CDR2 from the germline V gene are MDHEN and SYDVKM. The CDR3 consists of 14 residues. Sequencing input: memory CD8+ T cells from blood. This chain uses TRBV28 with TRBJ2-3; TCRdb outputs TRBD1, but without DNA this stays unchecked. The receptor was derived from a human donor in good health. Some clones in this sample may be carry-over from other donors' samples. The CDR3 reads CASSLVGTENTQYF.